The 21 T cell receptor beta chains reported below all come from one sample, sequenced in a study of shared clonotypes between healthy human individuals. This table comes from immunoSEQ multiplex PCR, and its TCRdb copy is limited to in-frame clones, with some not included. The sample yields 400,000 to 500,000 clones, around 78% seen once. The source material was PBMCs. Receptor source: a middle-aged woman in good health. Some clones in this sample may be carry-over from other donors' samples.

V and J are TRBV7-3 and TRBJ2-1; 7 bases fit TRBD1. The junction had 8 bases not matched to a gene; V was cut back by 5 bases and J by 7 bases. The length of the CDR3 is 14 residues. Looked up from germline, CDR1 is SGHTA and CDR2 is FQGTGA. Written as DNA, the CDR3 is TGTGCCAGCAGCCCTATGACAGGGAGTAATGAGCAGTTCTTC. This sequence encodes CASSPMTGSNEQFF.

The rearrangement joins TRBV5-6 to TRBJ1-3, with a possible D match to TRBD1 (6 bases). From germline, CDR1 is SGHDT and CDR2 YYEEEE. V lost 2 bases and J 4 bases, leaving 10 bases between the germline ends. The CDR3 totals 14 residues. The CDR3 DNA follows: TGTGCCAGCAGCTTACAGGGCGCAGGAAACACCATATATTTT. Translating it yields CASSLQGAGNTIYF.

The rearrangement uses TRBV6-5 and TRBJ1-2; D is perhaps TRBD1 (6 bases). The germline V gene encodes CDR1 MNHEY and CDR2 SVGAGI. The CDR3 is 15 amino acids. Trimming stripped 6 bases from V and 2 bases from J, with 16 bases between. The CDR3 sequence: CASRVPRGRNYGYTF. For the CDR3, the DNA is TGTGCCAGCAGGGTCCCCCGGGGGCGGAACTATGGCTACACCTTC.

The gene calls are TRBV14 and TRBJ1-2, with TRBD1 as a possible D gene (5 bases). The CDR3 spans 13 residues. Trimming left V 0 bases short and J 8 bases short, with 10 bases between. CDR1 is SGHDN and CDR2 is FVKESK in the germline V gene. CDR3 sequence reads: CASSQELGQGYTF. The CDR3 DNA is TGTGCCAGCAGCCAAGAATTAGGACAAGGCTACACCTTC. The full variable domain, with the rest looked up from reference TRBV14 and TRBJ1-2, is EAGVTQFPSHSVIEKGQTVTLRCDPISGHDNLYWYRRVMGKEIKFLLHFVKESKQDESGMPNNRFLAERTGGTYSTLKVQPAELEDSGVYFCASSQELGQGYTFGSGTRLTVV.

This clone appeared a single time. This chain connects TRBV5-1 to TRBJ2-5, with TRBD2 matching 7 bases. Germline trimming cut 2 bases from V and 7 bases from J; bases unmatched to any gene: 11. The germline CDR1 and CDR2 sequences are SGHRS and YFSETQ. The CDR3 runs 15 residues. In DNA, the CDR3 is TGCGCCAGCAGCTTTGGAAGTCTGGGGGGGAGGACCCAGTACTTC. Protein product: CASSFGSLGGRTQYF.

The rearrangement links TRBV11-2 to TRBJ2-7; D call uncertain. V was pared by 2 bases and J by 4 bases, with 6 bases between. The CDR3 contains 12 residues. Looked up from germline, CDR1 is SGHAT and CDR2 is FQNNGV. The CDR3 sequence is CASSLSYYEQYF. For the CDR3, the DNA is TGTGCCAGCAGCTTATCCTATTACGAGCAGTACTTC.

The gene calls are TRBV10-2 and TRBJ2-2, with unresolved D. The ends were cut back, 8 bases at V and 1 base at J, with 2 bases in the middle. The germline V gene has CDR1 WSHSY and CDR2 SAAADI. The CDR3 is 11 residues long. The CDR3 is CASRNTGELFF. In nucleotides, the CDR3 is TGCGCCAGCCGGAACACCGGGGAGCTGTTTTTT.

This clone has only one observation. J is TRBJ2-1 and V is TRBV5-1; D is undetermined. Germline assignment: CDR1 SGHRS and CDR2 YFSETQ. The CDR3 consists of 13 residues. V lost 2 bases, J lost 3 bases, and 6 bases lay in between. The CDR3 loop is CASSFTDYNEQFF. CDR3 in DNA: TGCGCCAGCAGCTTTACGGACTACAATGAGCAGTTCTTC.

This chain joins TRBV5-1 and TRBJ2-5; D is ambiguous. Trimming stripped 4 bases from V and 2 bases from J, with 9 bases between. CDR1 and CDR2 (germline): SGHRS, YFSETQ. The CDR3 sequence is 13 residues long. CDR3 bases: TGCGCCAGCAGCCTGTTTCAACAAGAGACCCAGTACTTC. Translating it yields CASSLFQQETQYF.

CDR3 in amino acids: CASSQGSGHYEQYF. CDR3 DNA sequence: TGTGCCAGCAGCCAAGGTAGCGGGCACTACGAGCAGTACTTC. The J gene is TRBJ2-7, the V gene TRBV11-1; 7 nucleotides align to TRBD2. J gave up 3 bases and V 5 bases, and 7 bases lay outside the gene matches. Looked up from germline, CDR1 is SGHAT and CDR2 is FQDESV (reference sequence). The length of the CDR3 is 14 residues.

The rearrangement uses TRBV11-2 and TRBJ1-5; a weak D match, TRBD1 (5 bases). V was trimmed by 5 bases and J by 3 bases, leaving 17 bases between them. The CDR3 runs 16 residues. Per the germline V gene, CDR1 is SGHAT and CDR2 is FQNNGV. CDR3 loop: CASSPYTGEPNQPQHF. The CDR3 coding sequence is TGTGCCAGCAGCCCCTACACGGGGGAACCCAATCAGCCCCAGCATTTT. Full variable domain (remainder filled in from reference TRBV11-2 and TRBJ1-5): EAGVAQSPRYKIIEKRQSVAFWCNPISGHATLYWYQQILGQGPKLLIQFQNNGVVDDSQLPKDRFSAERLKGVDSTLKIQPAKLEDSAVYLCASSPYTGEPNQPQHFGDGTRLSIL.

There are a few counts of this clone. The chain carries TRBV7-2 and TRBJ2-1; no clear D gene. V was shortened by 5 bases and J by 2 bases, with 13 bases between the two germline ends. There are 15 residues in the CDR3. Germline CDR1 SGHTA, CDR2 FQGNSA. CDR3 region: CASSPSVGAYNEQFF. The CDR3 DNA sequence: TGTGCCAGCAGCCCCTCAGTGGGTGCCTACAATGAGCAGTTCTTC.

The chain recombines TRBV7-8 with TRBJ1-2, with TRBD1 matching 7 bases. The CDR3 has 13 amino acids. Germline V gene sequence: CDR1 SGHVS, CDR2 FQNEAQ. V gave up 5 bases and J gave up 6 bases; unmatched junction bases: 6. CDR3 nucleotides: TGTGCCAGCAGCCCGGCAGGGGGAGATGGCTACACCTTC. It specifies CASSPAGGDGYTF.

The chain has TRBV7-2 and TRBJ2-3; D may correspond to TRBD1 or TRBD2 (6 bases each). The V and J ends lost 4 bases and 3 bases respectively, with 14 bases between them. Germline CDR1 reads SGHTA; CDR2 reads FQGNSA. CDR3 length equals 15 residues. As DNA, the CDR3 is TGTGCCAGCAGCTCCTCGGGGGCGGGGACAGATACGCAGTATTTT. This sequence encodes CASSSSGAGTDTQYF.

J is TRBJ1-5 and V is TRBV2, with a possible D match to TRBD1 (5 bases). Trimming pared 6 bases from V and 1 base from J, leaving 7 bases between. Germline CDR1 and CDR2: SNHLY and FYNNEI. The CDR3 is made up of 13 amino acids. Here the CDR3 reads CASRWDSNQPQHF. In DNA, the CDR3 is TGTGCCAGCAGATGGGACAGCAATCAGCCCCAGCATTTT.

The rearrangement joins TRBV4-3 to TRBJ2-5; 11 bases are a match to TRBD1. The CDR3 totals 18 residues. In germline, CDR1 is LGHNA, CDR2 YSLEER. Unmatched junction bases numbered 13, after V lost 2 bases and J lost 5 bases. The CDR3 protein is CASSQSSGQGGLSETQYF. The CDR3 nucleotides are TGCGCCAGCAGCCAATCATCGGGACAGGGGGGGCTTAGCGAGACCCAGTACTTC.

This clone was counted between two and nine times. This chain uses TRBV11-2 with TRBJ2-3; the D gene is possibly TRBD1 (5 bases). This CDR3 spans 15 amino acids. The V gene lost 8 bases and the J gene lost 1 base, with 16 bases spanning the gap. CDR1 is SGHAT, CDR2 FQNNGV, per germline. CDR3 region: CASGPRVGRTDTQYF. CDR3 bases: TGTGCCAGCGGCCCCCGGGTGGGGCGCACAGATACGCAGTATTTT.

This clone was picked up many times. The gene calls are TRBV28 and TRBJ2-4; D uncertain. The V gene lost 2 bases and the J gene lost 6 bases, with 8 bases spanning the gap. Per the germline V gene, CDR1 is MDHEN and CDR2 is SYDVKM. The CDR3 extends over 13 amino acids. The CDR3 nucleotides read TGTGCCAGCAGTTTAAGTAGTAGAAACATTCAGTACTTC. It encodes CASSLSSRNIQYF.

This clone was detected a few times. This chain connects TRBV6-5 to TRBJ2-6, with 7 positions matching TRBD1. Germline CDR1 is MNHEY and CDR2 is SVGAGI. The CDR3 has 15 amino acids. The trim removed 6 bases at V and 4 bases at J, leaving 6 bases unmatched. The CDR3 bases are TGTGCCAGCAGATGGGACAGTTCCGGGGCCAACGTCCTGACTTTC. It encodes CASRWDSSGANVLTF.

This clone was seen only once. A read error is possible here, since a much larger clone lies one base away. The same CDR3 also results from other DNA sequences found in this sample. The chain carries TRBV9 and TRBJ2-7; D gene unclear. Germline V lookup: CDR1 SGDLS, CDR2 YYNGEE. V was cut by 2 bases and J by 4 bases, with 10 bases left in between. This CDR3 is 13 amino acids long. CDR3: CASSVVDGYEQYF. As DNA, the CDR3 is TGTGCCAGCAGCGTGGTTGATGGTTACGAGCAGTACTTC.

This CDR3 reads CASSQSRRASGLETQYF. As DNA, the CDR3 is TGCGCCAGCAGTCAATCGAGGAGGGCTAGCGGGCTCGAGACCCAGTACTTC. V gene TRBV23-1 combines with J gene TRBJ2-5; 8 bases agree with TRBD2. TRBV23-1 is an open reading frame whose function is uncertain. This CDR3 is built from 17 residues. J gave up 5 bases and V 0 bases, and 11 bases lay outside the gene matches.